This TCR beta chain was found in a study of blood T cell repertoires in COVID-19. In germline, CDR1 is LGHDT, CDR2 YNNKEL (reference sequence). V was pared by 1 base and J by 1 base, with 4 bases between. There are 14 residues in the CDR3. TCRdb's table, derived via immunoSEQ multiplex PCR, lists solely in-frame clones and lacks some. Here the sample spans approximately 190,000 clones, 84% being singletons. The sequenced material came from peripheral blood. This sequence originates from a human donor in a cohort sampled during active COVID-19. This chain uses TRBV3-1 (or the pseudogene TRBV3-2) with TRBJ2-2; D uncertain. CDR3 coding DNA: TGTGCCAGCAGCCAAGTCCAGAACACCGGGGAGCTGTTTTTT. It encodes CASSQVQNTGELFF.